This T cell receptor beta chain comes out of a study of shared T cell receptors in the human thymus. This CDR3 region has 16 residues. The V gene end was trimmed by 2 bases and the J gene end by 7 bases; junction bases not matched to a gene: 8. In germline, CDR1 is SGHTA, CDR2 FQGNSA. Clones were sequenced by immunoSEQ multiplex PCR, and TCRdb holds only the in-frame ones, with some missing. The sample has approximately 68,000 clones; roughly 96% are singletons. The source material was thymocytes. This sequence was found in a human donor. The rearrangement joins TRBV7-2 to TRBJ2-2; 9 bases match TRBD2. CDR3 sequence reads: CASSLPNWRGGGELFF. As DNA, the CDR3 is TGTGCCAGCAGCTTACCGAACTGGCGGGGGGGCGGGGAGCTGTTTTTT.